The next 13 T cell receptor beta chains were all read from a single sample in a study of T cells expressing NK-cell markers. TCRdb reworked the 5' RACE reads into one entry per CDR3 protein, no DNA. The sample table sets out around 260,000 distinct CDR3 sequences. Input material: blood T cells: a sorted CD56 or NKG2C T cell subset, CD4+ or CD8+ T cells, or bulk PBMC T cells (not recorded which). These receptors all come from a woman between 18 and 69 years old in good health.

The CDR3 region is CASSFGRSSYNEQFF. The chain is built from TRBV7-3 and TRBJ2-1. Germline CDR1 SGHTA, CDR2 FQGTGA. The CDR3 totals 15 residues.

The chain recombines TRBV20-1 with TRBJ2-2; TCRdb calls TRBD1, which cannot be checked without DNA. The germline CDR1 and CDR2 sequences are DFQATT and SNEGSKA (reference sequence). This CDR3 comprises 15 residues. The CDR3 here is CSARMAGGRTGELFF.

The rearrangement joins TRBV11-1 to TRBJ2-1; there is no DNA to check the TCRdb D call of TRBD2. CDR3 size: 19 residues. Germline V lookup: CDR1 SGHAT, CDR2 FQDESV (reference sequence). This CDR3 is CASSVPLAEGVSSYNEQFF.

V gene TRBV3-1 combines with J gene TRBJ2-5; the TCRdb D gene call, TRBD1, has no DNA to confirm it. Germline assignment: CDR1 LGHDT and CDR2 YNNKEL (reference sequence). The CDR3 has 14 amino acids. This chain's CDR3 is CASSQEGRRVTQYF.

CDR3 loop: CASSLRGLNNSPLHF. The chain uses TRBV12-3 or TRBV12-4 and TRBJ1-6; lacking DNA, the TRBD1 call made by TCRdb goes unchecked. This CDR3 comprises 15 residues.

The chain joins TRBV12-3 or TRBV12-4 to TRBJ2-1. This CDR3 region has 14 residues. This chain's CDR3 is CASSSEVLNNEQFF.

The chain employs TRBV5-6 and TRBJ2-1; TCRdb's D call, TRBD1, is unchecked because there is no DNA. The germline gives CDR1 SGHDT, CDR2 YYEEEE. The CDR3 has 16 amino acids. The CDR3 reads CASSLETGGNYNEQFF. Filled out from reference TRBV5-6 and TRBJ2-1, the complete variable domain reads DAGVTQSPTHLIKTRGQQVTLRCSPKSGHDTVSWYQQALGQGPQFIFQYYEEEERQRGNFPDRFSGHQFPNYSSELNVNALLLGDSALYLCASSLETGGNYNEQFFGPGTRLTVL.

The CDR3 spells CASSFDQETQYF. The V gene is TRBV12-3 or TRBV12-4, the J gene TRBJ2-5. The CDR3 consists of 12 residues.

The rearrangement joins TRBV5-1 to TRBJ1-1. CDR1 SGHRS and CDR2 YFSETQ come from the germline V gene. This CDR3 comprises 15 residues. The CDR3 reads CASSLELMSETEAFF.

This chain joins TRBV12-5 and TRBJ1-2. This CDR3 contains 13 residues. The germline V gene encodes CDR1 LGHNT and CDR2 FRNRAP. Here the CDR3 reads CASGLGQGGGYTF.

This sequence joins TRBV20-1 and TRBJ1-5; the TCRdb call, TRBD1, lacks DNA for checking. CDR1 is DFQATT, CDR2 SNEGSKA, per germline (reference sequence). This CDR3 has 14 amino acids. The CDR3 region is CSASRRGLYQPQHF.

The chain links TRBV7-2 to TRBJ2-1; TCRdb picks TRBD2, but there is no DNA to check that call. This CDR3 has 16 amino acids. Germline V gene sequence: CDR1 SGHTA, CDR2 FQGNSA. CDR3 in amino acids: CASSFSGAGGWGEQFF.

CDR3 loop: CASTEATANTGELFF. This chain links TRBV28 with TRBJ2-2. CDR1 and CDR2 from the germline V gene are MDHEN and SYDVKM. The CDR3 is 15 residues long.